These T cell receptor beta chains were read from a single sample in a study of shared clonotypes between healthy human individuals. Assay used: immunoSEQ multiplex PCR; TCRdb lists only in-frame clones, some missing. The sample consists of more than 400,000 clones, around 96% of them appearing once. The material sequenced was naive CD4+ T cells sorted from blood. The receptors here all came from a woman aged 25 to 39 in good health. Each CDR3 is given with its conserved first and last residue. A D gene is named only where the DNA matches it firmly. Expanded clones are given a class, and other clones once, few, many or no size at all.

CDR3nt: TGTGCCAGCAGCTTAGATGGCCAGTTCTTC; CDR3aa: CASSLDGQFF; j_gene: TRBJ2-1; v_gene: TRBV7-9; abundance: NA; d_gene: NA
CDR3nt: TGTGCCAGCAGCGTCGGGACTTCGTACGAGCAGTACTTC; CDR3aa: CASSVGTSYEQYF; j_gene: TRBJ2-7; v_gene: TRBV7-3; abundance: NA; d_gene: NA
CDR3nt: TGTGCCAGCAAGCCTGATGTCGGGGAGCTGTTTTTT; CDR3aa: CASKPDVGELFF; j_gene: TRBJ2-2; v_gene: TRBV6-5; abundance: NA; d_gene: NA
CDR3nt: TGTGCCAGTAGTAATGGGGGTAGCAATCAGCCCCAGCATTTT; CDR3aa: CASSNGGSNQPQHF; j_gene: TRBJ1-5; v_gene: TRBV19; abundance: NA; d_gene: NA
CDR3nt: TGTGCCACCCGTAACCGGGGGGTGGGGGCCTACGAGCAGTACTTC; CDR3aa: CATRNRGVGAYEQYF; j_gene: TRBJ2-7; v_gene: TRBV19; abundance: NA; d_gene: TRBD2
CDR3nt: TGTGCCAGCAGTGGCCTAGGTGTTGGCAATCAGCCCCAGCATTTT; CDR3aa: CASSGLGVGNQPQHF; j_gene: TRBJ1-5; v_gene: TRBV28; abundance: NA; d_gene: NA
CDR3nt: TGCGCCAGCAGCCTAAGGGGGTCCCGAGACACCGGGGAGCTGTTTTTT; CDR3aa: CASSLRGSRDTGELFF; j_gene: TRBJ2-2; v_gene: TRBV4-1; abundance: NA; d_gene: NA
CDR3nt: TGTGCCAGCAGGCCGGCGGGGCCCCAGACCCAGTACTTC; CDR3aa: CASRPAGPQTQYF; j_gene: TRBJ2-5; v_gene: TRBV7-2; abundance: NA; d_gene: NA
CDR3nt: TGCGCCAGCAGCGCATGGGACCGTGCGGCGAACACTGAAGCTTTCTTT; CDR3aa: CASSAWDRAANTEAFF; j_gene: TRBJ1-1; v_gene: TRBV5-1; abundance: NA; d_gene: NA
CDR3nt: TGTGCCAGCAGCCGGAAATTGGGGACCCAGTACTTC; CDR3aa: CASSRKLGTQYF; j_gene: TRBJ2-5; v_gene: TRBV6-5; abundance: once; d_gene: NA